What follows is one T cell receptor (beta chain) and its context. As yet, its antigen is unknown. With 60 Vbeta and 13 Jbeta primers, the PCR was carried out. Here immunoSEQ multiplex PCR was the method, and the copy in TCRdb shows in-frame clones only, minus some. The data contain roughly 180,000 clones, around 83% of them seen just once; the ten biggest clones take up approximately 1.2%. This sample stems from a study of cytomegalovirus exposure and HLA in healthy donors. Study information: Genotyping showed approximately 81% of roughly 390 donors falling in the Caucasian-associated ancestry cluster. The study's findings and limits: A later analysis appeared to link common viral pathogens to several of the most significant clusters.

This CDR3 contains 15 residues. Germline CDR1 SGHTA, CDR2 FQGTGA. V shed 4 bases and J 6 bases; nucleotides not matched to a gene: 6. The chain employs TRBV7-3 and TRBJ2-1; 10 bases agree with TRBD2. The origin of this receptor is a girl aged 2-10 years in good health and CMV-seropositive. Sequenced material: PBMCs. The DNA of the CDR3 is TGTGCCAGCAGCTCTAGCGGGGGCATGTCCAATGAGCAGTTCTTC. Its protein is CASSSSGGMSNEQFF.